These 6 T cell receptor beta chains were all obtained from the same sample, sequenced in a study of blood T cell repertoires in COVID-19. Assay: immunoSEQ multiplex PCR; the TCRdb copy retains only in-frame clones and omits some. Here the sample spans tens of thousands of clones, roughly 87% being singletons. Input material: peripheral blood. The receptors come from a human donor in a cohort sampled during active COVID-19.

This clone was detected once. This rearrangement joins TRBV7-9 to TRBJ1-6; 8 nucleotides agree with TRBD1. J was trimmed by 9 bases and V by 3 bases; bases with no gene match: 10. CDR1 SEHNR and CDR2 FQNEAQ come from the germline V gene (reference sequence). The CDR3 loop spans 16 amino acids. Here the CDR3 reads CASSFLSVRGPSPLHF. CDR3 nucleotide sequence: TGTGCCAGCAGCTTCCTTTCTGTCAGGGGGCCTTCACCCCTCCACTTT.

V and J are TRBV18 and TRBJ2-2, with 11 bases identical to TRBD2. Germline V gene data show CDR1 as KGHSH and CDR2 as LQKENI. Losses at the gene ends were 3 bases for V and 6 bases for J; bases not matched to a gene: 9. The CDR3 totals 17 residues. In DNA, the CDR3 is TGTGCCAGCTCACCGGCACTAGCGGGAGTTCTTGCCGGGGAGCTGTTTTTT. As protein: CASSPALAGVLAGELFF.

J is TRBJ2-1 and V is TRBV18; unclear D gene. The CDR3 extends over 16 amino acids. Trimming cost V 3 bases and J 7 bases, with 19 bases left between them. The germline V gene encodes CDR1 KGHSH and CDR2 LQKENI. CDR3 protein: CASSPPSLILGNEQFF. The CDR3 DNA reads as TGTGCCAGCTCACCGCCCAGCCTAATCCTCGGGAATGAGCAGTTCTTC.

V gene TRBV11-2 combines with J gene TRBJ1-3; tentative D call: TRBD1 (5 bases). The germline V and J ends were trimmed by 0 bases and 2 bases, with 8 bases remaining between them. The germline V gene has CDR1 SGHAT and CDR2 FQNNGV. CDR3 length: 15 amino acids. DNA for the CDR3: TGTGCCAGCAGCTTAGACAGGGTGACTGGAAACACCATATATTTT. It encodes CASSLDRVTGNTIYF.

The chain couples TRBV27 to TRBJ2-7; possibly TRBD1 for D (6 bases). This CDR3 region has 14 residues. Germline V CDR1 and CDR2: MNHEY, SMNVEV (reference sequence). The germline V and J ends were trimmed by 4 bases and 2 bases, with 12 bases remaining between them. The CDR3 is CASSSPGHTYEQYF. The CDR3 DNA reads TGTGCCAGCAGTTCACCGGGACACACCTACGAGCAGTACTTC.

The chain couples TRBV10-3 to TRBJ2-1; 7 nucleotides match TRBD1. Germline trimming cut 4 bases from V and 0 bases from J; bases unmatched to any gene: 15. This CDR3 contains 19 residues. Per the germline V gene, CDR1 is ENHRY and CDR2 is SYGVKD. The CDR3 is CAISGPTFIQGNSYNEQFF. For the CDR3, the DNA is TGTGCCATCAGTGGTCCAACCTTTATACAGGGGAACTCCTACAATGAGCAGTTCTTC.